This T cell receptor (beta chain) was sequenced during a study of blood T cell repertoires in COVID-19. Across the study: The United States, Italy and Spain were the sources of the acute and convalescent COVID-19 samples. T cells, B-cell-depleted T cells, or PBMCs supplied cDNA or gDNA.

How the authors handled the data: Amplification with reference gene primers provided the estimates of nucleated cell counts. Clones were sequenced by immunoSEQ multiplex PCR, and TCRdb holds only the in-frame ones, with some missing. V and J calls and clone size are as listed in that table; D and trimming were resolved from the DNA. The sample includes about 84,000 clones, 75% to 85% of them seen just once. V trimming: 6 bases; J trimming: 6 bases; junction bases outside the gene matches: 4. Per germline, CDR1 LGHDT and CDR2 YNNKEL (reference sequence). CDR3 size: 14 residues. The clonotype originates from an elderly woman with acute or convalescent COVID-19. The sample was peripheral blood. This chain uses TRBV3-1 (or the pseudogene TRBV3-2) with TRBJ2-1; 11 bases map to TRBD2. The CDR3 protein is CASRLTSGGNEQFF. CDR3 sequence (DNA): TGTGCCAGCAGACTAACTAGCGGGGGCAATGAGCAGTTCTTC.